The sample holds a few counts of the clone carrying this T cell receptor (beta chain). This sample stems from a study of tumor-infiltrating lymphocytes in primary liver carcinoma. The wider study: In every tissue type, samples returned a similar yield of roughly 3.65 to 7.13 million productive TCRbeta reads.

With a constant-region primer, TCR beta cDNA was made from roughly 500 ng of total RNA. Slightly modified ARM-PCR with three nested multiplex PCR rounds yielded TCR beta libraries. It was with TRBV1-TRBV30 forward primers and a C-beta reverse primer that the first two PCR rounds were run, at about 10 cycles each. From the multiplex PCR reads, TCRdb called clonotypes with MiXCR, one entry per CDR3 protein. Of some 100,000 distinct CDR3 sequences in the sample, about 63% were seen once. Germline V gene lookup returns CDR1 MRHNA and CDR2 SNTAGT. This CDR3 contains 16 residues. Losses at the gene ends were 4 bases for V and 0 bases for J; bases not matched to a gene: 0. Bulk tissue was left unsorted, and RNA and DNA were co-extracted from 20-30 mg of it. For each tumor, five separate regions were sampled.

Input material: liver tumor tissue from sampling region 2. Subset specified: tumor region T2, inferior pole. The sequence derives from a woman in her sixties or seventies with primary liver carcinoma and hepatitis B virus infection. This chain joins TRBV6-4 and TRBJ2-6; 10 bases map to TRBD1. CDR3 sequence: CASSGTGGSGANVLTF. The CDR3, as DNA: TGTGCCAGCAGTGGGACAGGGGGCTCTGGGGCCAACGTCCTGACTTTC.